This is a list of T cell receptor beta chains from one sample in a study of T cell clones after liver transplantation. The method was immunoSEQ multiplex PCR; TCRdb's version includes in-frame clones alone and lacks a portion of them. The sample lists tens of thousands of clones, about 77% occurring once. This material consisted of CD8+ T cells from blood, taken around 54 months after liver transplant. Receptors originate from a human patient who received a liver transplant. Among the T cells, some may be from the graft donor. Both conserved end residues are part of each CDR3. D genes are given only for firm matches. Some rows mark clone size as missing; the rest say once, few, many or name a class of expanded clone.

>TRBV28|TRBJ2-7|-|17|TRBD1
CASSLKKGTGSLYEQYF
TGTGCCAGCAGTCTTAAAAAGGGGACAGGGTCTTTGTACGAGCAGTACTTC
>TRBV11-1|TRBJ2-7|-|15|TRBD1
CASSQPTGGAYEQYF
TGTGCCAGCAGCCAACCGACAGGGGGGGCCTACGAGCAGTACTTC
>TRBV2|TRBJ1-1|-|16|-
CASINRWGHTNTEAFF
TGTGCCAGCATCAATCGATGGGGACATACGAACACTGAAGCTTTCTTT
>TRBV5-1|TRBJ2-3|-|13|TRBD1
CASSLTGADTQYF
TGCGCCAGCAGCTTAACAGGGGCAGATACGCAGTATTTT
>TRBV4-1|TRBJ1-1|-|16|-
CASSQATPQGNTEAFF
TGCGCCAGCAGCCAAGCCACCCCCCAGGGTAACACTGAAGCTTTCTTT
>TRBV7-6|TRBJ2-2|-|12|-
CASSLNTGELFF
TGTGCCAGCAGCCTGAACACCGGGGAGCTGTTTTTT
>TRBV11-2|TRBJ1-2|-|17|TRBD1
CASSLNPGGPTNYGYTF
TGTGCCAGCAGCTTAAATCCAGGGGGCCCCACCAACTATGGCTACACCTTC
>TRBV27|TRBJ2-3|-|13|-
CASSLFGGDTQYF
TGTGCCAGCAGTTTATTCGGCGGGGATACGCAGTATTTT
>TRBV7-2|TRBJ1-3|-|14|-
CASSLGVSGNTIYF
TGTGCCAGCAGCTTAGGCGTCTCTGGAAACACCATATATTTT
>TRBV5-6|TRBJ2-7|once|13|-
CASSLEGTYEQYF
TGTGCCAGCAGCTTGGAGGGTACCTACGAGCAGTACTTC
>TRBV7-9|TRBJ1-4|-|14|-
CASSPTATNEKLFF
TGTGCCAGCAGCCCGACGGCAACTAATGAAAAACTGTTTTTT
>TRBV9|TRBJ1-6|-|14|-
CASSVGGGNSPLHF
TGTGCCAGCAGCGTCGGAGGAGGGAATTCACCCCTCCACTTT
>TRBV27|TRBJ2-2|-|17|TRBD1
CASSSLGQGSNTGELFF
TGTGCCAGCAGTTCACTGGGACAGGGCTCGAACACCGGGGAGCTGTTTTTT
>TRBV27|TRBJ2-7|medium-sized|15|TRBD1
CASSLMGRGQGEQYF
TGTGCCAGCAGTTTAATGGGCAGGGGGCAGGGAGAGCAGTACTTC